This TCR beta chain was observed in a study of T cell responses to AZD1222 COVID-19 vaccine (dated by TCRdb to the early 2020s). For the wider study: AZD1222 recipients with second doses at about 4 weeks or about 12 weeks were pooled, because spike-specific TCR depth and breadth did not differ between schedules. TCR sequencing covered 233 trial participants: roughly 200 given two doses of AZD1222 and 26 given two doses of MenACWY control vaccine. Trial participants were enrolled by age into 18-55, 56-69 and 70-plus year subgroups, with roughly 160, 29 and 62 TCR-sequenced participants respectively.

Interpreted using the paper, the time point label stands for: baseline before first vaccination. Samples from vaccinated people were obtained from the UK trials COV001 and COV002, which included a single-blind randomized controlled phase 2/3 trial of AZD1222 (ChAdOx1 nCoV-19) in healthy adults. For TCRbeta chain sequencing, PBMC samples from trial participants were taken at day 0 and at day 28 after the second dose. The CDR3 regions of human TCRbeta chains were analyzed by immunosequencing. In the source study's methods: Repertoire TCRs were matched against a reference library of SARS-CoV-2-specific TCRs generated with the MIRA antigen-specificity platform. Breadth was defined as the fraction of unique TCRs that were SARS-CoV-2-associated, and depth was defined as the fraction of total T cells that were SARS-CoV-2-associated. Using the MIRA data, every spike-specific TCR was mapped to the spike region that the TCR reacted to and assigned to either a CD4 or a CD8 class. Log10-transformed breadth and depth values were compared by one-way ANOVA with Sidak's multiple comparisons tests. The immuneACCESS repertoire file appears here via TCRdb, limited to in-frame rearrangements. These files lack a portion of the clones; in checked studies, under half of the deficit traces to unresolved V genes, and the cause of the others is not known. The DNA was the basis for D and trimming; V, J and clone size are from that table. The sample records roughly 150,000 clones, around 90% of which are singletons. The ten largest clones capture 5% of the sample.

Overall study results and their limits: A significant rise in spike-specific TCR breadth and depth was observed after two AZD1222 doses relative to day 0 and relative to MenACWY recipients. CD4 TCRs associated with the vaccine covered the entire spike protein, and the dominant responses were in regions 160-218 and 743-854. Because no day 14 peak-response samples were available, repertoires were characterized only after the peak T cell response. Only five to seven AZD1222 recipients were SARS-CoV-2 seropositive at baseline, limiting conclusions about previously exposed vaccinees. Participants were mostly white British and included more females than males, and it was suggested by the authors that clonal diversity may have been underestimated. Reportedly, almost half of the unique spike-specific TCRs recognized epitopes lying outside the regions that are mutated in the B.1.351 and B.1.1.7 variants. In the small 56-69-year group, the increase in depth fell short of significance, most likely because of low power.

About this clone: There is no known antigen for this receptor. Base qualities are not provided; no much larger clone lies one nucleotide away.

Per the germline V gene (reference sequence), LNHNV is the CDR1 and YYDKDF is the CDR2. The CDR3 covers 15 residues, taking in both the cysteine and the phenylalanine. Just the 45-base CDR3 DNA is kept, in frame starting at base 1. Between the V and J ends, shortened by 3 bases and 2 bases respectively, the junction contains 14 bases. The chain employs TRBV15 and TRBJ2-7; the D gene is perhaps TRBD1, on 5 matching bases. The sequence was obtained from an adult in good health. The source material was peripheral blood, sampled on day 0 of AZD1222 vaccination. The nucleotide sequence reads as follows: TGTGCCACCAGCAGGGGTAAGACAGACACCTACGAGCAGTACTTC. Protein translation: CATSRGKTDTYEQYF.